Below, 2 T cell receptor beta chains from the same sample are listed, as sequenced in a study of cytomegalovirus exposure and HLA in healthy donors (dated by TCRdb to 2016 to 2017). The library was made by the immunoSEQ multiplex PCR assay. For the multiplex PCR, a mixture combining 60 forward primers for TCR Vbeta segments and 13 reverse primers for TCR Jbeta segments was used. In its TCRdb copy, this immuneACCESS table keeps in-frame sequences only and misses some clones. Where compared with another copy, unresolved V genes explain less than half of these, and the others have no known cause. This sample is represented by 80,000 or so clones; 70% to 85% of them were singletons. The top ten clonotypes cover about 7% of the sample. Sequencing was carried out using PBMCs. All receptors come from a woman aged 40 to 50 in good health and CMV-seronegative.

The chain combines TRBV4-3 with TRBJ2-3; a weak D match, TRBD2 (6 bases). The CDR3 loop spans 16 amino acids. With 0 bases removed from V and 2 bases from J, the gap between germline ends came to 12 bases. Germline V gene sequence: CDR1 LGHNA, CDR2 YSLEER. CDR3 sequence reads: CASSQEGSGPTDTQYF. In DNA, the CDR3 is TGCGCCAGCAGCCAAGAGGGTAGCGGTCCCACAGATACGCAGTATTTT.

This chain joins TRBV4-1 and TRBJ2-3; D might be TRBD2 (6 bases). The CDR3 totals 14 residues. Germline V gene lookup returns CDR1 MGHRA and CDR2 YSYEKL. Trimming took 3 bases from V and 0 from J, leaving 7 bases between them. The CDR3 loop reads CASSQGLSTDTQYF. The CDR3 DNA reads as TGCGCCAGCAGCCAGGGACTTAGCACAGATACGCAGTATTTT.